Listed here are 11 T cell receptor beta chains from one sample, sequenced in a study of blood T cell repertoires in COVID-19. The table came from immunoSEQ multiplex PCR; TCRdb's copy has only in-frame clones and leaves some out. The sample has approximately 120,000 clones; over 80% are singletons. The sequencing input was PBMCs or T cells enriched from blood (not recorded which). These receptors were obtained from a man aged 25 to 40 who had recovered from COVID-19.

This chain uses TRBV5-1 with TRBJ1-1, with 9 nucleotides matching TRBD1. Germline loops: CDR1 SGHRS, CDR2 YFSETQ. The CDR3 sequence is 14 residues long. V lost 4 bases to trimming and J lost 4 bases; unmatched junction nucleotides: 5. CDR3 DNA: TGCGCCAGCAGCCCGGACAGGGGTATCACTGAAGCTTTCTTT. The encoded protein is CASSPDRGITEAFF.

This clone was seen a few times. The genes are TRBV6-5 and TRBJ1-1, with unresolved D. Trimming took off 2 bases at V and 1 base at J, with 11 bases between the two ends. The CDR3 length is 15 residues. The V gene's germline CDR1 is MNHEY and CDR2 SVGAGI. CDR3 DNA: TGTGCCAGCAGTTACGCGGCAGTGAAGAACACTGAAGCTTTCTTT. Its translation: CASSYAAVKNTEAFF.

The chain uses TRBV4-1 and TRBJ2-5; 7 nucleotides line up with TRBD2. Trimming took 1 base from V and 5 from J; bases not matched to a gene: 7. Germline values: CDR1 MGHRA, CDR2 YSYEKL. The CDR3 has 15 amino acids. The CDR3, as DNA: TGCGCCAGCAGCCAAGGTGGGAGGGCCGATGAGACCCAGTACTTC. Amino acid sequence: CASSQGGRADETQYF.

This clone has just a few counts. The V gene is TRBV18, the J gene TRBJ1-1, with D perhaps TRBD1 (5 bases). The CDR3 length is 14 residues. The germline CDR1 and CDR2 sequences are KGHSH and LQKENI. V gave up 3 bases and J gave up 4 bases, with 12 bases separating them. For the CDR3, the DNA is TGTGCCAGCTCACCCCCAGGGCGACCCACTGAAGCTTTCTTT. It codes for CASSPPGRPTEAFF.

The chain uses TRBV19 and TRBJ1-1, with TRBD1 matching over 9 bases. The V segment lost 8 bases and the J segment 3 bases; nucleotides outside the gene matches: 10. The CDR3 spans 15 residues. Germline V gives CDR1 LNHDA, CDR2 SQIVND (reference sequence). CDR3 bases: TGTGCCAGTCAGCGAGGACAGGGGTTCCACACTGAAGCTTTCTTT. Its translation: CASQRGQGFHTEAFF.

The V and J genes are TRBV6-5 and TRBJ1-3; D gene ambiguous. CDR3 length equals 15 residues. Germline V gene data show CDR1 as MNHEY and CDR2 as SVGAGI. Trimming shortened V by 2 bases and J by 7 bases, and 15 bases separated the two germline ends. The CDR3 DNA reads TGTGCCAGCAGTTACGATCGGTCTACTGTTAACACCATATATTTT. It is translated as CASSYDRSTVNTIYF.

The V and J genes are TRBV11-2 and TRBJ2-1; 7 bases agree with TRBD1. J gave up 8 bases and V 5 bases, and 6 bases lay outside the gene matches. The germline V gene encodes CDR1 SGHAT and CDR2 FQNNGV. The CDR3 runs 13 residues. The CDR3 DNA reads as TGTGCCAGCAGCATCGACAGGGTGGATGAGCAGTTCTTC. Protein product: CASSIDRVDEQFF.

This chain uses TRBV4-1 with TRBJ1-6; D not certain. Deletions cut 2 bases from V and 7 bases from J, with 6 bases between. CDR3 length: 13 residues. Germline V gene data show CDR1 as MGHRA and CDR2 as YSYEKL. The DNA for the CDR3 is TGCGCCAGCAGCCAATCACAGAATTCACCCCTCCACTTT. It is translated as CASSQSQNSPLHF.

The chain combines TRBV11-2 with TRBJ2-1; D uncertain. Trimming stripped 3 bases from V and 9 bases from J, with 6 bases between. This CDR3 contains 11 residues. CDR1 is SGHAT, CDR2 FQNNGV, per germline. CDR3 bases: TGTGCCAGCAGCTTCTCGGTTGAGCAGTTCTTC. This sequence encodes CASSFSVEQFF.

The chain couples TRBV7-8 to TRBJ1-1, with TRBD1 matching over 11 bases. After removal of 5 bases from V and 4 bases from J, the junction contained 6 bases not matched to a gene. Germline CDR1 is SGHVS and CDR2 is FQNEAQ. This CDR3 has 15 residues. The CDR3 loop reads CASSPRDRGFTEAFF. The DNA for the CDR3 is TGTGCCAGCAGCCCCCGGGACAGGGGGTTCACTGAAGCTTTCTTT.

The V call is TRBV2, the J call TRBJ1-5; D not certain. Trimming took 4 bases from V and 5 from J, leaving 15 bases between them. The CDR3 consists of 15 residues. The germline V gene has CDR1 SNHLY and CDR2 FYNNEI. The CDR3 DNA is TGTGCCAGCAGTGCTGAGGCGGGTAGTTATCAGCCCCAGCATTTT. Its translation is CASSAEAGSYQPQHF.